This record covers a single T cell receptor (beta chain). This clonotype has at least ten counts. No antigen is known for it. No base quality values were provided; no much bigger clone lies one nucleotide off. The sample is drawn from a study of identical twins (dated by TCRdb to about 2016). Looking at the study overall: The study deep-sequenced TCR alpha and beta repertoires from monozygotic twins, unrelated adults of various ages and cord blood to test whether fetal clonotypes persist. Replicate twin experiments were performed at different times using different library preparation protocols to rule out contamination. Results and caveats for the whole study, not just this receptor: Zero-insertion analyses could be partly confounded by invariant T cells such as MAIT and iNKT, although diverse VJ usage argued against such confounding for most clonotypes. Compared with coincidental sharing between unrelated individuals, out-of-frame TCR alpha sequences shared between twins showed an excess of sequences with low generation probability. Because the same donors could not be followed over many years, the conclusions relied on cross-sectional statistical analysis. Abundant cord blood beta clonotypes carried fewer insertions; young adult naive repertoires showed a weaker similar trend, while memory repertoires showed none. Excess twin sharing in beta out-of-frame sequences was weaker because fewer shared sequences lowered the signal-to-noise ratio. Out-of-frame TCR alpha sharing in monozygotic twins was systematically underestimated by recombination models, whereas sharing between unrelated individuals was in agreement with the recombination models.

Libraries were made using 5' RACE. The instrument was an Illumina HiSeq 2000. A universal primer binding site was introduced by template switching, and a unique molecular identifier was present in the final cDNA, enabling accurate counting of TCR cDNA molecules. Specific primers in the conserved constant-segment region were used to synthesize first-strand cDNA for the TCR alpha and beta chains. To control for contamination, every cDNA library carried two barcodes: a SMART-Mk sample barcode plus Illumina barcodes. TruSeq adapter sequences, together with Illumina sample barcodes, were added in two successive PCR steps. Sequencing of the TCR alpha and beta cDNA libraries was done on the Illumina HiSeq platform using custom primers. The paper's data handling went like this. Raw reads were processed with MiGEC to extract unique molecular identifiers, and MiXCR was used to determine CDR3 positions. For each individual, recombination models were inferred using an EM algorithm with the repgenHMM and IGoR tools. Shared clonotype analysis was performed with the tcR package in R, normalizing sharing by the product of cloneset sizes. Out-of-frame nonproductive sequences were analyzed to study raw recombination free of thymic and clonal selection effects. TCRdb reran the public reads through fastp at Q25 and MiXCR, keeping productive beta chains. Under each unique CDR3 protein, matching rows form one entry showing the most common genes and DNA. The V and J calls were determined by TCRdb, not by the authors. For this sample there are 400,000 or so distinct CDR3 sequences; approximately 8.7% appear just once. The ten top clones hold 7.5% to 9.5% of the sample.

According to the germline V gene, CDR1 reads KGHDR and CDR2 reads SFDVKD. Between the V and J ends, shortened by 4 bases and 3 bases respectively, the junction contains 13 bases. Its CDR3 holds 15 amino acids, cysteine through phenylalanine. Left in the record is the CDR3 DNA by itself, 45 bases read in frame from the first base. Only healthy Caucasian donors were included. Three unrelated non-twin adults were also sequenced: a male aged 18 to 30, a male aged 50 to 59 and a female aged 50 to 59. Miltenyi CD45RO+ enrichment and human naive T-cell isolation kits were used to isolate memory (CD45RO+) and naive T cells from PBMC.

The sequenced sample consisted of naive T cells sorted from blood. In the paper's terms, the cell subset or site label means: cells isolated with a human naive T-cell isolation kit. This clonotype was obtained from a woman aged 45-59 years in good health. Recombination linked TRBV24-1 to TRBJ2-3; there is no confident call for the D gene. The CDR3 protein is CATSDRKGVTDTQYF. The DNA sequence is given as TGTGCCACCAGTGACAGGAAAGGAGTGACAGATACGCAGTATTTT.